The rows below give T cell receptor beta chains drawn from one sample of a study of siplizumab effects on memory and regulatory T cells. The repertoire was sequenced with immunoSEQ multiplex PCR; TCRdb's copy has only in-frame clones and lacks some. The sample lists some 100,000 clones, around 94% seen once, with approximately 1.5% in the top ten. Sequencing was carried out using non-Treg CD4+ T cells sorted from blood. The receptors come from a human donor in good health. CDR3s include the opening cysteine and the closing phenylalanine or tryptophan. D genes are given only for firm matches. The size of a clone is reported for some rows only, either as once, few or many, or as a class for expanded clones.

V gene	clone size	J gene	D gene	CDR3 DNA	CDR3 protein
TRBV19	.	TRBJ2-3	.	TGTGCCAGTAGGGGTCTCACAGATACGCAGTATTTT	CASRGLTDTQYF
TRBV28	.	TRBJ2-7	.	TGTGCCAGCAGCCATGATTTGACAGCCTCCTACGAGCAGTACTTC	CASSHDLTASYEQYF
TRBV7-2	.	TRBJ1-3	.	TGTGCCAGCAGCTTAGGGGGGGCTGGTTCGGACACCATATATTTT	CASSLGGAGSDTIYF
TRBV7-2	.	TRBJ1-5	.	TGTGCCAGCAGCTCACCGGGCCGCAATCAGCCCCAGCATTTT	CASSSPGRNQPQHF
TRBV28	.	TRBJ2-2	.	TGTGCCAGCAGTCCCGGGGTCGGGGAGCTGTTTTTT	CASSPGVGELFF
TRBV7-2	.	TRBJ1-1	.	TGTGCCAGCAGTCAACGGAACACTGAAGCTTTCTTT	CASSQRNTEAFF
TRBV7-3	.	TRBJ2-1	.	TGTGCCAGCAGCCCTGGCTCCTACAATGAGCAGTTCTTC	CASSPGSYNEQFF
TRBV9	.	TRBJ2-5	TRBD2	TGTGCCAGCAGCGAAGGCCCAGCGGGAGTATGGGAGACCCAGTACTTC	CASSEGPAGVWETQYF
TRBV5-4	.	TRBJ1-3	.	TGTGCCAGCAGCTTGAGGGGAAACACCATATATTTT	CASSLRGNTIYF
TRBV27	.	TRBJ2-2	TRBD1	TGTGCCAGCCGCACGGGACAGGGCGCCGGGGAGCTGTTTTTT	CASRTGQGAGELFF
TRBV4-2	.	TRBJ2-5	.	TGTGCCAGCAGCCAAGGGACTGGGAAAGAGACCCAGTACTTC	CASSQGTGKETQYF
TRBV5-4	.	TRBJ2-7	TRBD2	TGTGCCAGCAGCCCGGGGGGGGGCGGAGTATACGAGCAGTACTTC	CASSPGGGGVYEQYF
TRBV6-1	.	TRBJ1-1	TRBD1	TGTGCCAGCACTCACAGGGGAATGAACACTGAAGCTTTCTTT	CASTHRGMNTEAFF
TRBV19	.	TRBJ2-2	TRBD2	TGTGCCAGTAGTGGGGGACTAGCGGGATTAGCGAACACCGGGGAGCTGTTTTTT	CASSGGLAGLANTGELFF
TRBV7-9	.	TRBJ1-1	.	TGTGCCAGCAGCCTTCGGGGGGACACTGAAGCTTTCTTT	CASSLRGDTEAFF
TRBV19	.	TRBJ2-5	TRBD1	TGTGCCAGTAGTACTTCGATCGACAGGGTCTCAGAGACCCAGTACTTC	CASSTSIDRVSETQYF
TRBV28	.	TRBJ2-7	.	TGTGCCAGCAGCGGGGGCCACGAGCAGTACTTC	CASSGGHEQYF
TRBV21-1	.	TRBJ2-7	.	TGTGCCAGTAGGGACGTGGAAGAGAAGTACGAGCAGTACTTC	CASRDVEEKYEQYF
TRBV5-1	.	TRBJ2-1	.	TGCGCCAGCAGCCGCTTAACGGGAGAAAGGAATGAGCAGTTCTTC	CASSRLTGERNEQFF
TRBV28	.	TRBJ2-2	TRBD1	TGTGCCAGCAACCGACAGGGTTTGTCCGGGGAGCTGTTTTTT	CASNRQGLSGELFF
TRBV19	.	TRBJ2-1	.	TGTGCCAGTAGTATTTTCGAGAGAGTTGCCAATGAGCAGTTCTTC	CASSIFERVANEQFF
TRBV11-1	.	TRBJ2-1	TRBD1	TGTGCCAGCAGTCGGGACAGGGGCAATGAGCAGTTCTTC	CASSRDRGNEQFF
TRBV6-5	.	TRBJ1-3	.	TGTGCCAGCAGTTACAGGGGAAGCTCTGGAAACACCATATATTTT	CASSYRGSSGNTIYF
TRBV11-2	.	TRBJ2-7	.	TGTGCCAGCAGCGTGGGCGGCGAGCAGTACTTC	CASSVGGEQYF
TRBV7-3	.	TRBJ2-5	.	TGTGCCAGCAGCCAGCAACAGGGAAAGGGGGAGACCCAGTACTTC	CASSQQQGKGETQYF
TRBV19	.	TRBJ2-1	TRBD2	TGTGCCAGTAGTAGGACTAGCGGGGCTCCCTACAATGAGCAGTTCTTC	CASSRTSGAPYNEQFF
TRBV27	.	TRBJ1-5	.	TGTGCCAGCAGTCCTCGAGCTAGCGGCAATCAGCCCCAGCATTTT	CASSPRASGNQPQHF
TRBV7-3	once	TRBJ2-1	TRBD2	TGTGCCAGCAGTATAGCGGGAGGGACCTCTGGAGAGCAGTTCTTC	CASSIAGGTSGEQFF
TRBV28	.	TRBJ1-5	TRBD1	TGTGCCAGCAACAGGGACAGACGCAATCAGCCCCAGCATTTT	CASNRDRRNQPQHF
TRBV5-5	.	TRBJ2-4	.	TGTGCCAGCAGCTTAGATGCGGCCAAAAACATTCAGTACTTC	CASSLDAAKNIQYF
TRBV29-1	.	TRBJ1-5	.	TGCAGCGTCGGGTGGAATCAGCCCCAGCATTTT	CSVGWNQPQHF
TRBV11-2	.	TRBJ2-5	.	TGTGCCAGCAGCCCGAGGGTTGCGACCCAGTACTTC	CASSPRVATQYF
TRBV6-5	.	TRBJ2-4	TRBD1	TGTGCCAGCAGTAAAGACAGGGGGAAACAAAACATTCAGTACTTC	CASSKDRGKQNIQYF
TRBV5-5	once	TRBJ2-1	TRBD1	TGTGCCAGCAGCCGTCCGGGACAGGGGAACAATGAGCAGTTCTTC	CASSRPGQGNNEQFF
TRBV7-3	.	TRBJ2-3	.	TGTGCCAGCAGCCCAAACACAGATACGCAGTATTTT	CASSPNTDTQYF
TRBV5-1	.	TRBJ1-1	.	TGCGCCAGCAGCTTGGGCCACGGGACCATGAACACTGAAGCTTTCTTT	CASSLGHGTMNTEAFF
TRBV27	.	TRBJ2-7	TRBD1	TGTGCCAGCAGTTTTGGACAGGCCTCCTACGAGCAGTACTTC	CASSFGQASYEQYF
TRBV11-2	.	TRBJ2-5	.	TGTGCCAGCAGCTTATCCTCGAGAAAGGAGACCCAGTACTTC	CASSLSSRKETQYF
TRBV29-1	.	TRBJ1-1	.	TGCAGCGTTGACGGGGGCAGGGGCGGATCTGAAGCTTTCTTT	CSVDGGRGGSEAFF
TRBV11-3	.	TRBJ2-1	.	TGTGCCAGCAGCTTAGTTAACAGCGCCAATGAGCAGTTCTTC	CASSLVNSANEQFF
TRBV27	.	TRBJ2-7	.	TGTGCCAGCAGTCCATGGAGTGGCTACGAGCAGTACTTC	CASSPWSGYEQYF
TRBV7-9	.	TRBJ2-5	.	TGTGCCAGCAGCTTAAGTTTCGAGACCCAGTACTTC	CASSLSFETQYF
TRBV5-1	.	TRBJ1-1	.	TGCGCCAGCAGCTTGGTTGGCCGTATGAACACTGAAGCTTTCTTT	CASSLVGRMNTEAFF
TRBV4-2	.	TRBJ1-1	.	TGTGCCAGCAGTCCGATGGACAGAAGCACTGAAGCTTTCTTT	CASSPMDRSTEAFF